A selection of T cell receptor beta chains follows, all from one sample in a study of blood T cell repertoires in COVID-19. The protocol was immunoSEQ multiplex PCR, while the TCRdb copy is restricted to in-frame clones and leaves out a portion. The profile covers some 260,000 clones, with just over 85% appearing a single time and about 1.3% taken by the ten largest. The sample consisted of peripheral blood. Receptors originate from a man at least 80 years old with acute or convalescent COVID-19. Each CDR3 is given with its conserved first and last residue. The order of the fields is D gene, clone size, V gene, J gene, CDR3 protein, CDR3 DNA. A D gene is named only where the DNA matches it firmly. A row's size may be missing; if present it is once, few, many or a size class.

D: -; size: -; V: TRBV18; J: TRBJ2-5; CDR3: CASSPQNRETQYF; DNA: TGTGCCAGCTCACCACAAAACCGGGAGACCCAGTACTTC
D: TRBD1; size: -; V: TRBV27; J: TRBJ2-1; CDR3: CGGTGQFF; DNA: TGTGGGGGGACAGGTCAGTTCTTC
D: TRBD2; size: -; V: TRBV3-1/TRBV3-2; J: TRBJ2-1; CDR3: CASRLSGGAKNEQFF; DNA: TGTGCCAGCAGACTTAGCGGGGGGGCGAAAAATGAGCAGTTCTTC
D: TRBD2; size: -; V: TRBV28; J: TRBJ2-1; CDR3: CASTVAGVTWGLQFF; DNA: TGTGCCAGCACCGTCGCGGGAGTTACTTGGGGGTTGCAGTTCTTC
D: -; size: -; V: TRBV6-5; J: TRBJ2-1; CDR3: CASSYPPVGEQFF; DNA: TGTGCCAGCAGTTACCCCCCGGTTGGTGAGCAGTTCTTC
D: TRBD1; size: -; V: TRBV27; J: TRBJ1-5; CDR3: CASSFRTGSNQPQHF; DNA: TGTGCCAGCAGTTTTAGGACAGGAAGCAATCAGCCCCAGCATTTT
D: TRBD1; size: few; V: TRBV19; J: TRBJ1-5; CDR3: CASSTQGGRSQPQHF; DNA: TGTGCCAGTAGCACACAGGGGGGGCGCAGTCAGCCCCAGCATTTT
D: -; size: -; V: TRBV6-5; J: TRBJ2-7; CDR3: CASSLFGGGPYEQYF; DNA: TGTGCCAGCAGTCTGTTCGGAGGGGGCCCCTACGAGCAGTACTTC
D: -; size: -; V: TRBV5-6; J: TRBJ1-6; CDR3: CASSPNRGYNSPLHF; DNA: TGTGCCAGCAGTCCAAATCGGGGGTATAATTCACCCCTCCACTTT
D: TRBD2; size: -; V: TRBV5-5; J: TRBJ2-1; CDR3: CASSLALAGYNEQFF; DNA: TGTGCCAGCAGCTTGGCGCTAGCGGGGTACAATGAGCAGTTCTTC
D: TRBD2; size: -; V: TRBV20-1; J: TRBJ2-3; CDR3: CSASRASGGASSSTDTQYF; DNA: TGCAGTGCTAGTCGCGCAAGCGGGGGGGCATCCTCTAGCACAGATACGCAGTATTTT
D: TRBD2; size: few; V: TRBV11-2; J: TRBJ2-3; CDR3: CASSLVGLAGFDTQYF; DNA: TGTGCCAGCAGCTTAGTCGGACTAGCGGGATTTGATACGCAGTATTTT
D: -; size: -; V: TRBV5-6; J: TRBJ1-1; CDR3: CASSPGGGLNTEAFF; DNA: TGTGCCAGCAGCCCGGGGGGGGGCCTGAACACTGAAGCTTTCTTT
D: TRBD1; size: -; V: TRBV2; J: TRBJ1-2; CDR3: CASSEDRGNYGYTF; DNA: TGTGCCAGCAGTGAAGACAGGGGGAACTATGGCTACACCTTC
D: TRBD1; size: -; V: TRBV9; J: TRBJ1-2; CDR3: CASSSRQGNYGYTF; DNA: TGTGCCAGCAGCAGTCGACAGGGTAACTATGGCTACACCTTC
D: -; size: -; V: TRBV5-1; J: TRBJ2-7; CDR3: CASSFQGNYEQYF; DNA: TGCGCCAGCAGCTTCCAGGGCAACTACGAGCAGTACTTC
D: TRBD1; size: -; V: TRBV3-1/TRBV3-2; J: TRBJ1-4; CDR3: CASSRRQGATNEKLFF; DNA: TGTGCCAGCAGCCGGCGACAGGGGGCAACTAATGAAAAACTGTTTTTT
D: -; size: -; V: TRBV19; J: TRBJ1-5; CDR3: CASRTTGISNQPQHF; DNA: TGTGCCAGTAGGACTACAGGGATTAGCAATCAGCCCCAGCATTTT
D: -; size: -; V: TRBV6-5; J: TRBJ2-5; CDR3: CASSYSGRGETQYF; DNA: TGTGCCAGCAGTTACAGTGGGAGAGGGGAGACCCAGTACTTC
D: TRBD1; size: -; V: TRBV6-6; J: TRBJ1-1; CDR3: CASRGQGRAFF; DNA: TGTGCCAGCAGAGGACAGGGTAGGGCTTTCTTT
D: TRBD1; size: -; V: TRBV25-1; J: TRBJ1-1; CDR3: CASSGDRGITEAFF; DNA: TGTGCCAGCAGTGGAGACAGGGGTATCACTGAAGCTTTCTTT
D: TRBD1; size: few; V: TRBV10-3; J: TRBJ1-6; CDR3: CAISPDRDNSPLHF; DNA: TGTGCCATCAGTCCGGACAGGGACAATTCACCCCTCCACTTT
D: TRBD2; size: -; V: TRBV7-8; J: TRBJ2-1; CDR3: CASRLTSGRTYNEQFF; DNA: TGTGCCAGCAGATTGACTAGCGGGAGAACATACAATGAGCAGTTCTTC
D: TRBD2; size: -; V: TRBV6-6; J: TRBJ2-3; CDR3: CASSGGISTDTQYF; DNA: TGTGCCAGCAGCGGGGGGATTAGCACAGATACGCAGTATTTT
D: TRBD1; size: -; V: TRBV2; J: TRBJ1-2; CDR3: CASSEDRGPTNYGYTF; DNA: TGTGCCAGCAGTGAAGACAGGGGGCCTACTAACTATGGCTACACCTTC
D: -; size: -; V: TRBV9; J: TRBJ1-6; CDR3: CASSVGEVRRSPLHF; DNA: TGTGCCAGCAGCGTAGGGGAGGTCCGGCGTTCACCCCTCCACTTT
D: TRBD1; size: -; V: TRBV6-5; J: TRBJ2-1; CDR3: CASGQGEDEQFF; DNA: TGTGCCAGTGGACAGGGCGAAGATGAGCAGTTCTTC
D: -; size: -; V: TRBV3-1/TRBV3-2; J: TRBJ2-3; CDR3: CASSQARGGPDTQYF; DNA: TGTGCCAGCAGCCAAGCTCGCGGGGGCCCGGATACGCAGTATTTT
D: -; size: -; V: TRBV9; J: TRBJ2-2; CDR3: CASSVESIAGGELFF; DNA: TGTGCCAGCAGCGTAGAAAGTATAGCCGGCGGGGAGCTGTTTTTT
D: -; size: once; V: TRBV11-2; J: TRBJ2-7; CDR3: CASSQAARASYEQYF; DNA: TGTGCCAGCAGCCAGGCGGCCAGGGCCTCCTACGAGCAGTACTTC
D: -; size: few; V: TRBV5-1; J: TRBJ1-1; CDR3: CASSLLQGNTEAFF; DNA: TGCGCCAGCAGCTTGTTACAGGGTAACACTGAAGCTTTCTTT
D: TRBD1; size: once; V: TRBV2; J: TRBJ1-1; CDR3: CASIRDRGIGDTEAFF; DNA: TGTGCCAGCATTCGGGACAGGGGAATAGGGGACACTGAAGCTTTCTTT
D: -; size: -; V: TRBV10-3; J: TRBJ1-2; CDR3: CAVETEFYGYTF; DNA: TGTGCCGTCGAGACAGAGTTCTATGGCTACACCTTC
D: -; size: -; V: TRBV7-8; J: TRBJ2-7; CDR3: CASSFSGVGDYEQYF; DNA: TGTGCCAGCAGCTTTTCAGGGGTAGGGGACTACGAGCAGTACTTC
D: TRBD2; size: -; V: TRBV14; J: TRBJ2-7; CDR3: CASSQGLAGAGYEQYF; DNA: TGTGCCAGCAGCCAAGGCTTAGCGGGGGCGGGGTACGAGCAGTACTTC
D: TRBD1; size: -; V: TRBV18; J: TRBJ2-7; CDR3: CASSPGTGAPYEQYF; DNA: TGTGCCAGCTCACCAGGGACAGGGGCCCCCTACGAGCAGTACTTC
D: TRBD1; size: -; V: TRBV19; J: TRBJ2-5; CDR3: CASSIGTGGGETQYF; DNA: TGTGCCAGTAGTATAGGTACAGGGGGCGGAGAGACCCAGTACTTC
D: -; size: -; V: TRBV28; J: TRBJ2-7; CDR3: CASSYLRAYEQYF; DNA: TGTGCCAGCAGTTACCTACGAGCCTACGAGCAGTACTTC
D: TRBD1; size: -; V: TRBV2; J: TRBJ1-5; CDR3: CASRADRGGEPQHF; DNA: TGTGCCAGCAGGGCAGACAGGGGAGGGGAGCCCCAGCATTTT
D: -; size: -; V: TRBV19; J: TRBJ1-4; CDR3: CASSSVGGAANEKLFF; DNA: TGTGCCAGCTCTTCCGTGGGGGGTGCGGCTAATGAAAAACTGTTTTTT
D: -; size: -; V: TRBV19; J: TRBJ2-7; CDR3: CASRGAGSSYEQYF; DNA: TGTGCCAGTAGGGGAGCGGGCAGTTCCTACGAGCAGTACTTC
D: -; size: -; V: TRBV3-1/TRBV3-2; J: TRBJ2-7; CDR3: CASSQGSTDSEQYF; DNA: TGTGCCAGCAGCCAGGGGTCGACAGACTCCGAGCAGTACTTC
D: -; size: -; V: TRBV7-2; J: TRBJ1-2; CDR3: CASVPRANYGYTF; DNA: TGTGCCAGCGTACCCCGAGCTAACTATGGCTACACCTTC
D: -; size: -; V: TRBV28; J: TRBJ2-7; CDR3: CASSLGPLASSYEQYF; DNA: TGTGCCAGCAGTTTAGGCCCTCTAGCGAGCTCCTACGAGCAGTACTTC
D: TRBD2; size: -; V: TRBV25-1; J: TRBJ2-7; CDR3: CASSDYRPGLGFVYEQYF; DNA: TGTGCCAGCAGTGACTACAGGCCGGGACTAGGTTTCGTTTACGAGCAGTACTTC
D: TRBD2; size: -; V: TRBV9; J: TRBJ2-7; CDR3: CASSVASGVAYEQYF; DNA: TGTGCCAGCAGCGTAGCTAGCGGGGTCGCCTACGAGCAGTACTTC
D: TRBD1; size: -; V: TRBV18; J: TRBJ1-2; CDR3: CASSRGQENYGYTF; DNA: TGTGCCAGCTCACGGGGACAGGAGAACTATGGCTACACCTTC
D: TRBD2; size: -; V: TRBV7-2; J: TRBJ2-2; CDR3: CASSWTSGGATGELFF; DNA: TGTGCCAGCAGCTGGACTAGCGGGGGGGCCACCGGGGAGCTGTTTTTT
D: -; size: once; V: TRBV28; J: TRBJ1-2; CDR3: CASSLVGGRGYTF; DNA: TGTGCCAGCAGCCTAGTAGGGGGTCGGGGCTACACCTTC
D: -; size: -; V: TRBV18; J: TRBJ1-1; CDR3: CASSTQTEAFF; DNA: TGTGCCAGCTCAACGCAGACAGAGGCTTTCTTT
D: -; size: -; V: TRBV5-1; J: TRBJ2-2; CDR3: CASSRDGQRNTGELFF; DNA: TGCGCTAGCAGCCGAGATGGACAGAGGAACACCGGGGAGCTGTTTTTT
D: -; size: few; V: TRBV6-2/TRBV6-3; J: TRBJ2-7; CDR3: CASSYSNPYEQYF; DNA: TGTGCCAGCAGTTATAGTAATCCCTACGAGCAGTACTTC
D: TRBD2; size: -; V: TRBV11-2; J: TRBJ2-1; CDR3: CASSVETSGSWDEQFF; DNA: TGTGCCAGCAGCGTAGAGACTAGCGGGAGTTGGGATGAGCAGTTCTTC
D: -; size: -; V: TRBV2; J: TRBJ1-6; CDR3: CASSAQGFYNSPLHF; DNA: TGTGCCAGCAGTGCGCAGGGTTTTTATAATTCACCCCTCCACTTT
D: -; size: -; V: TRBV7-9; J: TRBJ1-4; CDR3: CASSFDMREKLFF; DNA: TGTGCCAGCAGCTTTGACATGCGTGAAAAACTGTTTTTT
D: -; size: -; V: TRBV6-4; J: TRBJ1-2; CDR3: CASSDSAGRGGYTF; DNA: TGTGCCAGCAGTGACTCGGCAGGTCGGGGTGGCTACACCTTC
D: TRBD1; size: -; V: TRBV7-2; J: TRBJ2-7; CDR3: CASSLAGTGVGYEQYF; DNA: TGTGCCAGCAGCTTAGCTGGGACAGGAGTCGGCTACGAGCAGTACTTC
D: -; size: -; V: TRBV12-3/TRBV12-4; J: TRBJ1-2; CDR3: CASSSVGGGYTF; DNA: TGTGCCAGCAGTTCAGTGGGGGGTGGCTACACCTTC
D: TRBD1; size: -; V: TRBV10-3; J: TRBJ1-4; CDR3: CAISPGQATNEKLFF; DNA: TGTGCCATCAGTCCCGGACAGGCAACTAATGAAAAACTGTTTTTT
D: -; size: -; V: TRBV27; J: TRBJ1-2; CDR3: CASSPAPDYGYTF; DNA: TGTGCCAGCAGTCCTGCCCCAGACTATGGCTACACCTTC